These 25 T cell receptor beta chains share one sample of origin, sequenced in a study of T cell responses to AZD1222 COVID-19 vaccine. Data came from immunoSEQ multiplex PCR; TCRdb stores just in-frame clones and leaves some out. The data show about 130,000 clones, with roughly 82% seen just once and 4.1% held by the top ten. The sample was peripheral blood, taken on day 0 of AZD1222 vaccination. The receptors derive from an adult in good health.

The rearrangement joins TRBV19 to TRBJ1-1, with unresolved D. Deletions cut 1 base from V and 6 bases from J, with 12 bases between. The CDR3 runs to 14 residues. The germline gives CDR1 LNHDA, CDR2 SQIVND (reference sequence). CDR3 sequence: CASSIGPMAAEAFF. Here the CDR3 DNA reads TGTGCCAGTAGTATAGGCCCGATGGCCGCTGAAGCTTTCTTT. Looking up the rest from reference TRBV19 and TRBJ1-1 gives the full variable domain: DGGITQSPKYLFRKEGQNVTLSCEQNLNHDAMYWYRQDPGQGLRLIYYSQIVNDFQKGDIAEGYSVSREKKESFPLTVTSAQKNPTAFYLCASSIGPMAAEAFFGQGTRLTVV.

The chain uses TRBV28 and TRBJ1-5; D not resolved. The length of the CDR3 is 15 residues. Trimming cost V 3 bases and J 3 bases, with 12 bases left between them. The germline gives CDR1 MDHEN, CDR2 SYDVKM. The CDR3 protein is CASSFGGMPNQPQHF. The CDR3 DNA reads as TGTGCCAGCAGTTTTGGAGGGATGCCCAATCAGCCCCAGCATTTT.

This clone was seen only a few times. The chain is built from TRBV18 and TRBJ2-7, with 7 bases lining up with TRBD1. The ends lost 3 bases at V and 2 bases at J; junction bases unmatched: 1. The length of the CDR3 is 13 residues. Germline CDR1 is KGHSH and CDR2 is LQKENI. CDR3 in amino acids: CASSPGTAYEQYF. CDR3 nucleotide sequence: TGTGCCAGCTCACCGGGGACAGCCTACGAGCAGTACTTC.

The chain couples TRBV25-1 to TRBJ2-7; TRBD1 is a possible D gene (6 bases). CDR1 MGHDK and CDR2 SYGVNS come from the germline V gene. The CDR3 is 15 residues long. Trimming stripped 3 bases from V and 9 bases from J, with 21 bases between. The CDR3, as DNA: TGTGCCAGCAGTGAGGAACAGGGACCGACCTTGGTGCAGTACTTC. Protein: CASSEEQGPTLVQYF.

The chain combines TRBV13 with TRBJ2-7; D tentatively reads TRBD1 or TRBD2 (5 bases each). CDR3 length: 16 amino acids. Germline-derived CDR1 and CDR2 are PRHDT and FYEKMQ (reference sequence). The V end lost 0 bases, the J end lost 0 bases, and 12 bases lay between the germline ends. CDR3 residues: CASSLGGGGYSYEQYF. The DNA of the CDR3 is TGTGCCAGCAGCTTAGGCGGTGGGGGTTACTCCTACGAGCAGTACTTC. The whole variable domain, remainder taken from reference TRBV13 and TRBJ2-7, is AAGVIQSPRHLIKEKRETATLKCYPIPRHDTVYWYQQGPGQDPQFLISFYEKMQSDKGSIPDRFSAQQFSDYHSELNMSSLELGDSALYFCASSLGGGGYSYEQYFGPGTRLTVT.

This clone was found once. The CDR3 protein is CSVERTVNYGYTF. The CDR3 region has the DNA TGCAGCGTTGAAAGGACAGTAAACTATGGCTACACCTTC. The gene calls are TRBV29-1 and TRBJ1-2; maybe TRBD1 (6 bases). Trimming left V 2 bases short and J 2 bases short, with 9 bases between. The CDR3 is 13 residues long. The germline CDR1 and CDR2 sequences are SQVTM and ANQGSEA. Drawing the rest from reference TRBV29-1 and TRBJ1-2, the complete variable domain is SAVISQKPSRDICQRGTSLTIQCQVDSQVTMMFWYRQQPGQSLTLIATANQGSEATYESGFVIDKFPISRPNLTFSTLTVSNMSPEDSSIYLCSVERTVNYGYTFGSGTRLTVV.

The rearrangement joins TRBV6-5 to TRBJ1-5; the match to TRBD1 covers 12 bases. This CDR3 is built from 15 residues. J gave up 5 bases and V 7 bases, and 6 bases lay outside the gene matches. Germline V gene sequence: CDR1 MNHEY, CDR2 SVGAGI. In nucleotides, the CDR3 is TGTGCCAGCACCTCCGGGACAGGGGGCGATCAGCCCCAGCATTTT. Translation: CASTSGTGGDQPQHF.

In DNA form, the CDR3 reads TGCGCCAGCAGCTTGCCCGGAAGCTCTGGGGCCAACGTCCTGACTTTC. It specifies CASSLPGSSGANVLTF. V usage is TRBV5-1 and J usage is TRBJ2-6; D ambiguous. The V and J ends lost 1 base and 0 bases respectively, with 8 bases between them. There are 16 residues in the CDR3. Germline assignment: CDR1 SGHRS and CDR2 YFSETQ.

In its sample, this clone was seen once. V usage is TRBV5-6 and J usage is TRBJ2-7; D is undetermined. From germline, CDR1 is SGHDT and CDR2 YYEEEE. V dropped 1 base and J dropped 3 bases, with 5 bases sitting between them. The CDR3 is 12 amino acids. In DNA, the CDR3 is TGTGCCAGCAGCTTGTGGAGCTACGAGCAGTACTTC. Its translation is CASSLWSYEQYF.

The J gene is TRBJ2-2, the V gene TRBV28; 13 bases fit TRBD2. CDR3 length: 17 amino acids. The germline V gene has CDR1 MDHEN and CDR2 SYDVKM. V lost 5 bases, J lost 7 bases, and 10 bases stayed unmatched. CDR3 DNA: TGTGCCAGCAGTCAAGGACTAGCGGGGGAGTTGGGCGGGGAGCTGTTTTTT. Translated, it gives CASSQGLAGELGGELFF.

This chain connects TRBV6-5 to TRBJ2-3, with D tentatively TRBD1 (5 bases). Germline CDR1 MNHEY, CDR2 SVGAGI. The CDR3 runs to 13 residues. Trimming left V 8 bases short and J 3 bases short, with 12 bases between. The CDR3 loop is CASERTGTDTQYF. CDR3 coding DNA: TGTGCCAGCGAGAGAACAGGAACAGATACGCAGTATTTT.

J is TRBJ1-5 and V is TRBV27, with 8 nucleotides matching TRBD1. The V gene end was trimmed by 3 bases and the J gene end by 6 bases; junction bases not matched to a gene: 4. Per germline, CDR1 MNHEY and CDR2 SMNVEV (reference sequence). The CDR3 is 14 residues long. The CDR3 DNA reads TGTGCCAGCAGTTTCAGGGGGCAGAGTCAGCCCCAGCATTTT. Translation gives CASSFRGQSQPQHF.

The rearrangement joins TRBV4-1 to TRBJ1-2, with a tentative D call TRBD1 (5 bases). V lost 0 bases to trimming and J lost 2 bases, with 10 bases between them. The CDR3 covers 15 residues. The V gene's germline CDR1 is MGHRA and CDR2 YSYEKL. The CDR3 protein is CASSQDKGLNYGYTF. In DNA form, the CDR3 reads TGCGCCAGCAGCCAAGATAAGGGGCTCAACTATGGCTACACCTTC.

The V gene is TRBV30, the J gene TRBJ1-2; a possible D gene is TRBD1 (6 bases). This CDR3 region has 12 residues. V was cut by 1 base and J by 7 bases, with 10 bases left in between. In germline, CDR1 is GTSNPN, CDR2 SVGIG (reference sequence). The CDR3 bases are TGTGCCTGGAGTGGGACAGCTGCTGGCTACACCTTC. Protein: CAWSGTAAGYTF.

J is TRBJ2-1 and V is TRBV19; 14 nucleotides match TRBD2. After removal of 9 bases from V and 2 bases from J, the junction contained 3 bases not matched to a gene. This CDR3 is 15 amino acids long. The V gene's germline CDR1 is LNHDA and CDR2 SQIVND (reference sequence). CDR3 sequence: CASLTSGGAYNEQFF. The CDR3 nucleotides read TGTGCCAGCCTGACTAGCGGGGGGGCCTACAATGAGCAGTTCTTC. The variable domain in full, completed from reference TRBV19 and TRBJ2-1, reads DGGITQSPKYLFRKEGQNVTLSCEQNLNHDAMYWYRQDPGQGLRLIYYSQIVNDFQKGDIAEGYSVSREKKESFPLTVTSAQKNPTAFYLCASLTSGGAYNEQFFGPGTRLTVL.

This rearrangement joins TRBV24-1 to TRBJ2-1, with D perhaps given as TRBD1 or TRBD2 (5 bases each). Per the germline V gene, CDR1 is KGHDR and CDR2 is SFDVKD. The ends were cut back, 4 bases at V and 7 bases at J, with 13 bases in the middle. The CDR3 runs 14 residues. CDR3 in DNA: TGTGCCACCAGTGACAAATTCAGGGAGAATGAGCAGTTCTTC. Amino acid sequence: CATSDKFRENEQFF.

This clone was seen once. The chain joins TRBV28 to TRBJ1-1; D call uncertain. The V and J ends lost 5 bases and 0 bases respectively, with 7 bases between them. The CDR3 contains 13 residues. Germline lookup yields CDR1 MDHEN and CDR2 SYDVKM. DNA for the CDR3: TGTGCCAGCAGTGCCGGAATGAACACTGAAGCTTTCTTT. Its protein product is CASSAGMNTEAFF.

The chain uses TRBV9 and TRBJ1-2; D call uncertain. The CDR3 runs 13 residues. V was clipped by 7 bases and J by 2 bases, with 12 bases between them. The V gene's germline CDR1 is SGDLS and CDR2 YYNGEE. Written as DNA, the CDR3 is TGTGCCAGCGGCGGGTGGATGAACTATGGCTACACCTTC. Its translation: CASGGWMNYGYTF. Looking up the rest from reference TRBV9 and TRBJ1-2 gives the full variable domain: DSGVTQTPKHLITATGQRVTLRCSPRSGDLSVYWYQQSLDQGLQFLIQYYNGEERAKGNILERFSAQQFPDLHSELNLSSLELGDSALYFCASGGWMNYGYTFGSGTRLTVV.

Details on this clone: The sample has other DNA sequences that encode this CDR3 too. The chain joins TRBV12-3 or TRBV12-4 to TRBJ1-3; D call uncertain. Trimming cost V 3 bases and J 7 bases, with 4 bases left between them. The length of the CDR3 is 11 residues. CDR3 coding DNA: TGTGCCAGCAGTTTGGGGAACACCATATATTTT. Its protein product is CASSLGNTIYF.

The chain has TRBV9 and TRBJ1-2; D not resolved. The CDR3 is made up of 14 amino acids. From germline, CDR1 is SGDLS and CDR2 YYNGEE. Trimming took 0 bases from V and 0 from J, leaving 6 bases between them. CDR3 sequence: CASSVDPSNYGYTF. The CDR3 bases are TGTGCCAGCAGCGTAGATCCATCTAACTATGGCTACACCTTC.

This sequence joins TRBV19 and TRBJ1-5; D not resolved. V lost 6 bases and J lost 7, with 19 bases in between. Germline lookup yields CDR1 LNHDA and CDR2 SQIVND (reference sequence). This CDR3 comprises 15 residues. CDR3 nucleotide sequence: TGTGCCAGTAGCGTCGAAGGTAAGTCGAGCCAGCCCCAGCATTTT. Translated, it gives CASSVEGKSSQPQHF.

The chain is built from TRBV6-5 and TRBJ1-3, with D perhaps matching TRBD1 (5 bases). Trimming removed 7 bases from V and 3 bases from J, with 13 bases in between. Germline-derived CDR1 and CDR2 are MNHEY and SVGAGI. The length of the CDR3 is 14 residues. The CDR3 DNA follows: TGTGCCAGCACCCAGGGTGTTTATGGAAACACCATATATTTT. It translates to CASTQGVYGNTIYF.

CDR3 residues: CASSRADRSTGELFF. In DNA, the CDR3 is TGTGCCAGTAGTAGAGCCGACAGGAGCACCGGGGAGCTGTTTTTT. V usage is TRBV19 and J usage is TRBJ2-2; possibly TRBD1 for D (6 bases). Between the trimmed V and J ends, which lost 4 bases and 4 bases, there was a span of 13 bases. This CDR3 has 15 amino acids. Germline CDR1 and CDR2: LNHDA and SQIVND (reference sequence).

This rearrangement joins TRBV5-4 to TRBJ2-3, with 8 nucleotides matching TRBD1. CDR1 is SGHNT and CDR2 is YYREEE in the germline V gene (reference sequence). This CDR3 contains 13 residues. Germline trimming cut 4 bases from V and 3 bases from J; bases unmatched to any gene: 1. CDR3 in DNA: TGTGCCAGCAGCAGGACAGGGACAGATACGCAGTATTTT. Protein: CASSRTGTDTQYF.

This chain joins TRBV7-2 and TRBJ2-2; tentative D call: TRBD2 (5 bases). The V and J ends lost 2 bases and 4 bases respectively, with 11 bases between them. Per the germline V gene, CDR1 is SGHTA and CDR2 is FQGNSA. The CDR3 covers 15 residues. The chain's CDR3 is CASSLLRGSTGELFF. Written as DNA, the CDR3 is TGTGCCAGCAGCTTACTTAGAGGGTCCACCGGGGAGCTGTTTTTT.